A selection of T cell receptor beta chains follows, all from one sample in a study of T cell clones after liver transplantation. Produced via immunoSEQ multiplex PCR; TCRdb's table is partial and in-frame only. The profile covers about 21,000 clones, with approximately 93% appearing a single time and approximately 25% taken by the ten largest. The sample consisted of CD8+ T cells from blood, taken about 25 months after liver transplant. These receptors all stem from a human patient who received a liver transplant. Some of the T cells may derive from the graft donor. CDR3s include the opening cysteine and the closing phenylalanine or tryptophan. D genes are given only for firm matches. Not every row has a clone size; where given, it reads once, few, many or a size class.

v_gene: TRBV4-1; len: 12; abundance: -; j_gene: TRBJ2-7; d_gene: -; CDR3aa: CASSQGGYEQYF; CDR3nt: TGCGCCAGCAGCCAAGGGGGGTACGAGCAGTACTTC
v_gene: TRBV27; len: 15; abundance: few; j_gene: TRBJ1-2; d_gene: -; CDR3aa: CASSFQGTERYGYTF; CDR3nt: TGTGCCAGCAGTTTCCAGGGAACTGAACGGTATGGCTACACCTTC
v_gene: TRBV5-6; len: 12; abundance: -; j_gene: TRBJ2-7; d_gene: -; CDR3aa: CASSFFTYEQYF; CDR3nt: TGTGCCAGCAGTTTTTTCACCTACGAGCAGTACTTC
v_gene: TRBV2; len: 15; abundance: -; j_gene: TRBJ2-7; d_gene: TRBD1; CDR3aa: CASSELRTGGYEQYF; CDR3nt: TGTGCCAGCAGTGAACTCAGGACAGGGGGCTACGAGCAGTACTTC
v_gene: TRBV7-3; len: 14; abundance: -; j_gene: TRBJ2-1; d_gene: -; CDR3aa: CASSLVGGNNEQFF; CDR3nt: TGTGCCAGCAGCTTGGTGGGGGGCAACAATGAGCAGTTCTTC
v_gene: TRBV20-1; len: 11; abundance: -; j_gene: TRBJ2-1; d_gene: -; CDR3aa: CSALGIGEQFF; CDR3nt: TGCAGTGCTCTAGGAATTGGCGAGCAGTTCTTC
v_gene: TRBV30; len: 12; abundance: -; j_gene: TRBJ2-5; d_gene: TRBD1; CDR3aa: CAWKSGGETQYF; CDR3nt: TGTGCCTGGAAGTCAGGGGGTGAGACCCAGTACTTC
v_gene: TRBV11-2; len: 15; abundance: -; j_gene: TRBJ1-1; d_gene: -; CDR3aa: CASSLASRGHTEAFF; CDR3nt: TGTGCCAGCAGCTTAGCGTCTCGGGGCCACACTGAAGCTTTCTTT
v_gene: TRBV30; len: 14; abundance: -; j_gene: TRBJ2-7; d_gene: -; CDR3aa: CAWSAIVSGYEQYF; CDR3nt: TGTGCCTGGAGTGCAATAGTATCTGGCTACGAGCAGTACTTC
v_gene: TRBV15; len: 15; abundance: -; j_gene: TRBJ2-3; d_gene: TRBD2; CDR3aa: CATSREGTSADTQYF; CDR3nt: TGTGCCACCAGCAGAGAAGGGACTAGCGCCGATACGCAGTATTTT
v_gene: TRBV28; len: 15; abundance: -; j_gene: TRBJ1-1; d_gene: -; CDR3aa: CASSFGTSWGTEAFF; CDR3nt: TGTGCCAGCAGTTTTGGCACTTCCTGGGGCACTGAAGCTTTCTTT
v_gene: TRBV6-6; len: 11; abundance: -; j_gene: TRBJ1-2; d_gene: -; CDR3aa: CARRKTYGYTF; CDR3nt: TGTGCCAGGAGAAAGACCTATGGCTACACCTTC
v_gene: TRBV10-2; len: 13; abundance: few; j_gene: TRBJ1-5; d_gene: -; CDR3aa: CASSEGNNQPQHF; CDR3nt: TGCGCCAGCAGTGAGGGCAACAATCAGCCCCAGCATTTT
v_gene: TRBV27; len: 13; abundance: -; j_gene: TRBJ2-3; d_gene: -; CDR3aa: CASSLSSTDTQYF; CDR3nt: TGTGCCAGCAGTTTATCTAGCACAGATACGCAGTATTTT
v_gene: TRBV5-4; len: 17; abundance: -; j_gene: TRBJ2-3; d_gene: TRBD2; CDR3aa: CASSWGKGLAAADTQYF; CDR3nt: TGTGCCAGCAGCTGGGGGAAGGGACTAGCGGCAGCGGATACGCAGTATTTT
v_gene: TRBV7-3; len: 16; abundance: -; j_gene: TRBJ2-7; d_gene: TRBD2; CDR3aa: CASSLDGLAGSYEQYF; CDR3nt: TGTGCCAGCAGCTTAGACGGGCTAGCGGGCTCCTACGAGCAGTACTTC
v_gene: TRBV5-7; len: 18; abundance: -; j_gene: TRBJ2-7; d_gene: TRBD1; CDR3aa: CASSSIYPGTENDYEQYF; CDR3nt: TGTGCCAGCAGCTCTATTTACCCTGGGACAGAGAACGACTACGAGCAGTACTTC
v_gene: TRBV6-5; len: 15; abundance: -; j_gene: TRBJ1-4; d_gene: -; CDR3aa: CASSYSGGTNEKLFF; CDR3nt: TGTGCCAGCAGTTACTCAGGGGGTACTAATGAAAAACTGTTTTTT
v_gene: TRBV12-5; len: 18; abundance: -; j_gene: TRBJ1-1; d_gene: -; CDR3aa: CASGLVPGGSIMNTEAFF; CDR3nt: TGTGCTAGTGGTTTGGTACCTGGTGGCAGCATCATGAACACTGAAGCTTTCTTT
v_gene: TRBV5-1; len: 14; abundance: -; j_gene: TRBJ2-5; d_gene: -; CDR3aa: CASSPPAGFVTQYF; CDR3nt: TGCGCCAGCAGCCCCCCGGCAGGGTTTGTGACCCAGTACTTC
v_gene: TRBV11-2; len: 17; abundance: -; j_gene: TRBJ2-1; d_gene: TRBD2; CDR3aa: CASSLGPAGDSYNEQFF; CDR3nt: TGTGCCAGCAGCTTAGGCCCAGCGGGAGACTCCTACAATGAGCAGTTCTTC
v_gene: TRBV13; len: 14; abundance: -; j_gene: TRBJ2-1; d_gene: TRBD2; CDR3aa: CASSLGGTSTEQFF; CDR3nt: TGTGCCAGCAGCTTAGGTGGGACTAGCACCGAGCAGTTCTTC
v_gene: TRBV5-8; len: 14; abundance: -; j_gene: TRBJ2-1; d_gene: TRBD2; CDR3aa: CASSLAGGPGEQFF; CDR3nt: TGTGCCAGCAGCTTAGCGGGAGGGCCCGGTGAGCAGTTCTTC
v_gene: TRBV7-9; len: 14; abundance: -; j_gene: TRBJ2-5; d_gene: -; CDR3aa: CASRRQGNPETQYF; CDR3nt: TGTGCCAGCAGACGCCAGGGGAACCCTGAGACCCAGTACTTC
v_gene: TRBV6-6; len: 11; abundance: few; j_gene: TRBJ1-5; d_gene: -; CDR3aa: CASSPGDAQHF; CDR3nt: TGTGCCAGCAGTCCCGGGGATGCCCAGCATTTT
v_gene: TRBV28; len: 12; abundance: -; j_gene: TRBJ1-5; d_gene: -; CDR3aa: CASSQDNQPQHF; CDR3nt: TGTGCCAGCAGCCAAGACAATCAGCCCCAGCATTTT
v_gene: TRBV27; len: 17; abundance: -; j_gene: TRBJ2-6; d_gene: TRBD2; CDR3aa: CASSPLAGGTGANVLTF; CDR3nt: TGTGCCAGCAGTCCGCTAGCGGGAGGTACAGGGGCCAACGTCCTGACTTTC
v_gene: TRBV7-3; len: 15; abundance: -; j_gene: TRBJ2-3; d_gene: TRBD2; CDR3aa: CASSLAGAFTDTQYF; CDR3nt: TGTGCCAGCAGCTTAGCGGGAGCCTTCACAGATACGCAGTATTTT
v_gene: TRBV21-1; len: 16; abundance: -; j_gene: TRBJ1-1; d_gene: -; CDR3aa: CASSKKCGRGNTEAFF; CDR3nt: TGTGCCAGCAGCAAAAAATGCGGACGAGGGAACACTGAAGCTTTCTTT
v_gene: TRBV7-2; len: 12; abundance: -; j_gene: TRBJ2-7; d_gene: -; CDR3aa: CASSTTSYEQYF; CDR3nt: TGTGCCAGCAGCACGACCTCCTACGAGCAGTACTTC
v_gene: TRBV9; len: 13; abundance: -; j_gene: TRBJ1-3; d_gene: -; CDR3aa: CASSGVPRNTIYF; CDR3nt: TGTGCCAGCAGCGGGGTCCCCAGAAACACCATATATTTT
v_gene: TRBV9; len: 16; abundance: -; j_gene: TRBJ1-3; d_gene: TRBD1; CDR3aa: CASSKDRVGAGNTIYF; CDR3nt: TGTGCCAGCAGCAAGGACAGGGTGGGTGCTGGAAACACCATATATTTT